The 28 T cell receptor beta chains reported below all come from one sample, sequenced in a study of shared clonotypes between healthy human individuals. Clones were read by immunoSEQ multiplex PCR, and TCRdb kept only the in-frame ones, dropping some. The table lists 500,000 to 700,000 clones, roughly 95% of them singletons. Positively selected for CCR7, the CD45RO-negative cells used as naive CD8 cells excluded terminally differentiated effector memory CD45RA+ cells. The source material was naive CD8+ T cells sorted from blood. The origin of the receptors is a woman in her thirties in good health.

The rearrangement uses TRBV7-8 and TRBJ2-3, with a tentative D call TRBD2 (5 bases). CDR3 length equals 17 residues. Trimming took 7 bases from V and 4 from J, leaving 24 bases between them. In germline, CDR1 is SGHVS, CDR2 FQNEAQ. The CDR3 loop is CASTLLAAGEMADTQYF. The CDR3 DNA reads as TGTGCCAGCACTCTCCTAGCAGCCGGGGAAATGGCAGATACGCAGTATTTT.

This chain links TRBV7-6 with TRBJ2-7; 11 bases are a match to TRBD1. Trimming cost V 1 base and J 4 bases; bases outside gene matches: 9. Germline V lookup: CDR1 SGHVS, CDR2 FNYEAQ. This CDR3 is built from 17 residues. This chain's CDR3 is CASSLGTGGGPGYEQYF. CDR3 nucleotide sequence: TGTGCCAGCAGCTTAGGGACAGGGGGCGGTCCTGGGTACGAGCAGTACTTC.

The chain links TRBV28 to TRBJ2-7; 8 bases line up with TRBD1. Unmatched junction bases numbered 9, after V lost 7 bases and J lost 4 bases. This CDR3 has 14 amino acids. CDR1 and CDR2 from the germline V gene are MDHEN and SYDVKM. CDR3 DNA: TGTGCCAGCACCCAGCAGGGGGCCCTATACGAGCAGTACTTC. Protein: CASTQQGALYEQYF.

The sample holds one count of this clone. V is TRBV7-8 and J is TRBJ2-2, with D perhaps matching TRBD2 (6 bases). The V gene lost 1 base and the J gene lost 1 base, with 13 bases spanning the gap. Germline V gene lookup returns CDR1 SGHVS and CDR2 FQNEAQ. This CDR3 has 17 residues. The CDR3 DNA follows: TGTGCCAGCAGCTTAGGAGGTGCGGGGCTGAACACCGGGGAGCTGTTTTTT. Protein product: CASSLGGAGLNTGELFF.

This rearrangement joins TRBV6-5 to TRBJ2-7; D might be TRBD1 (6 bases). The V gene's germline CDR1 is MNHEY and CDR2 SVGAGI. This CDR3 spans 15 amino acids. With 0 bases removed from V and 0 bases from J, the gap between germline ends came to 9 bases. The CDR3 nucleotides are TGTGCCAGCAGTTACTCGGGGGACACCTCCTACGAGCAGTACTTC. This translates into CASSYSGDTSYEQYF.

This clone appeared a single time. The CDR3 DNA reads as TGTGCCACCAGCAGAGTAGAGACAGTTAACACTGAAGCTTTCTTT. This sequence encodes CATSRVETVNTEAFF. The J gene is TRBJ1-1, the V gene TRBV15; tentative D call: TRBD1 (5 bases). Germline-derived CDR1 and CDR2 are LNHNV and YYDKDF (reference sequence). Trimming shortened V by 1 base and J by 2 bases, and 11 bases separated the two germline ends. The CDR3 consists of 15 residues.

V is TRBV30 and J is TRBJ2-1; 7 bases line up with TRBD2. Trimming took 3 bases from V and 8 from J; bases not matched to a gene: 7. This CDR3 is built from 13 residues. Germline V gene lookup returns CDR1 GTSNPN and CDR2 SVGIG (reference sequence). CDR3 bases: TGTGCCTGGAGCCACGGGGGGTTCTATGAGCAGTTCTTC. It translates to CAWSHGGFYEQFF.

J is TRBJ2-2 and V is TRBV28, with D hard to call. This CDR3 spans 15 amino acids. Deletions cut 3 bases from V and 3 bases from J, with 11 bases between. Germline-derived CDR1 and CDR2 are MDHEN and SYDVKM. CDR3 protein: CASSLGGKDTGELFF. CDR3 nucleotides: TGTGCCAGCAGTTTGGGCGGAAAAGACACCGGGGAGCTGTTTTTT. The full variable domain, completed using reference TRBV28 and TRBJ2-2, is DVKVTQSSRYLVKRTGEKVFLECVQDMDHENMFWYRQDPGLGLRLIYFSYDVKMKEKGDIPEGYSVSREKKERFSLILESASTNQTSMYLCASSLGGKDTGELFFGEGSRLTVL.

CDR3 amino acids: CVKAGPGGYTF. CDR3 bases: TGTGTCAAAGCAGGACCTGGGGGCTACACCTTC. The rearrangement uses TRBV9 and TRBJ1-2; the D is unclear. CDR3 length equals 11 residues. Per the germline V gene, CDR1 is SGDLS and CDR2 is YYNGEE.

V and J are TRBV28 and TRBJ1-5, with D uncertain. Trimming stripped 1 base from V and 6 bases from J, with 13 bases between. Germline loops: CDR1 MDHEN, CDR2 SYDVKM. This CDR3 is 15 amino acids long. The CDR3 DNA follows: TGTGCCAGCAGTTTATATCTGGGATCTTTTCAGCCCCAGCATTTT. Translated: CASSLYLGSFQPQHF.

The chain uses TRBV19 and TRBJ2-5; no definite D call. The DNA end lines up better with TRBJ2-7; the J call may be wrong. CDR3 size: 14 residues. Germline-derived CDR1 and CDR2 are LNHDA and SQIVND (reference sequence). The CDR3 here is CASSIDPFSYEQYF. CDR3 in DNA: TGTGCCAGTAGTATAGATCCGTTCTCCTACGAGCAGTACTTC.

This clone was seen only a few times. The chain is built from TRBV27 and TRBJ2-7; 7 positions agree with TRBD1. Germline CDR1 reads MNHEY; CDR2 reads SMNVEV (reference sequence). After removal of 6 bases from V and 6 bases from J, the junction contained 2 bases not matched to a gene. The CDR3 sequence is 11 residues long. For the CDR3, the DNA is TGTGCCAGCAGCACAGGGGCCGAGCAGTACTTC. Residues: CASSTGAEQYF.

The chain combines TRBV4-1 with TRBJ2-2; TRBD1 is a possible D gene (6 bases). V lost 0 bases and J lost 5, with 13 bases in between. Looked up from germline, CDR1 is MGHRA and CDR2 is YSYEKL. The CDR3 has 16 residues. CDR3 nucleotides: TGCGCCAGCAGCCAAGATGCGAGACAGGATACCGGGGAGCTGTTTTTT. Encoded protein: CASSQDARQDTGELFF.

This rearrangement joins TRBV6-1 to TRBJ1-2; TRBD1 matches at 8 bases. V lost 2 bases to trimming and J lost 7 bases; unmatched junction nucleotides: 9. The germline CDR1 and CDR2 sequences are MNHNS and SASEGT. This CDR3 is 15 amino acids long. The CDR3 spells CASSELRTGFSGYTF. The CDR3 DNA is TGTGCCAGCAGTGAATTGAGGACAGGGTTTAGTGGCTACACCTTC.

This clone was observed a few times. The identical CDR3 is also encoded by other nucleotide sequences in the sample. The chain combines TRBV27 with TRBJ2-1; D gene unclear. The CDR3 length is 14 residues. The V and J ends lost 2 bases and 0 bases respectively, with 5 bases between them. The germline V gene encodes CDR1 MNHEY and CDR2 SMNVEV (reference sequence). The CDR3 sequence is CASSLRSSYNEQFF. In DNA form, the CDR3 reads TGTGCCAGCAGTTTAAGAAGCTCCTACAATGAGCAGTTCTTC.

J is TRBJ2-1 and V is TRBV27, with D maybe TRBD2 (5 bases). The ends were cut back, 5 bases at V and 6 bases at J, with 14 bases in the middle. This CDR3 contains 14 residues. Germline CDR1 and CDR2: MNHEY and SMNVEV (reference sequence). CDR3 coding DNA: TGTGCCAGCAGTCCCTCAGCGGAAATCAATGAGCAGTTCTTC. It codes for CASSPSAEINEQFF.

The chain uses TRBV7-9 and TRBJ2-7; D is perhaps TRBD1 or TRBD2 (6 bases each). Germline V gene lookup returns CDR1 SEHNR and CDR2 FQNEAQ (reference sequence). V was cut by 3 bases and J by 0 bases, with 15 bases left in between. This CDR3 comprises 16 residues. The CDR3 spells CASSFGKGGTSYEQYF. DNA of the CDR3: TGTGCCAGCAGCTTCGGAAAGGGGGGAACCTCCTACGAGCAGTACTTC. Variable domain in full (rest from reference TRBV7-9 and TRBJ2-7): DTGVSQNPRHKITKRGQNVTFRCDPISEHNRLYWYRQTLGQGPEFLTYFQNEAQLEKSRLLSDRFSAERPKGSFSTLEIQRTEQGDSAMYLCASSFGKGGTSYEQYFGPGTRLTVT.

V gene TRBV10-3 combines with J gene TRBJ1-1, with unresolved D. Germline CDR1 is ENHRY and CDR2 is SYGVKD. Trimming shortened V by 6 bases and J by 8 bases, and 10 bases separated the two germline ends. The CDR3 consists of 11 residues. This CDR3 is CAIREAREAFF. DNA for the CDR3: TGTGCCATCAGGGAAGCAAGGGAAGCTTTCTTT.

This chain uses TRBV5-4 with TRBJ1-1; D call uncertain. V lost 4 bases, J lost 1 base, and 11 bases lay in between. CDR1 and CDR2 (germline): SGHNT, YYREEE (reference sequence). This CDR3 has 14 amino acids. Here the CDR3 DNA reads TGTGCCAGCAGCGGGCTCGCGTCGAACACTGAAGCTTTCTTT. It encodes CASSGLASNTEAFF.

This sequence joins TRBV7-9 and TRBJ2-1; possible D gene TRBD2, 6 bases. V was clipped by 3 bases and J by 6 bases, with 18 bases between them. This CDR3 region has 16 residues. CDR1 and CDR2 (germline): SEHNR, FQNEAQ (reference sequence). The CDR3 loop is CASSFSPSGLLNEQFF. The CDR3 nucleotides read TGTGCCAGCAGCTTTTCCCCCTCGGGACTCCTCAATGAGCAGTTCTTC.

The V gene is TRBV15, the J gene TRBJ2-1; D may be TRBD1 (5 bases). Between the trimmed V and J ends, which lost 8 bases and 0 bases, there was a span of 8 bases. This CDR3 is built from 13 residues. The germline CDR1 and CDR2 sequences are LNHNV and YYDKDF (reference sequence). The CDR3 here is CATGAASYNEQFF. For the CDR3, the DNA is TGTGCCACCGGGGCGGCCTCCTACAATGAGCAGTTCTTC.

This rearrangement joins TRBV9 to TRBJ1-1; 7 nucleotides line up with TRBD1. With 3 bases clipped from V and 0 bases from J, the junction kept 5 bases outside the gene matches. CDR3 length: 15 amino acids. CDR1 is SGDLS, CDR2 YYNGEE, per germline. The CDR3 loop reads CASSADRALNTEAFF. CDR3 DNA sequence: TGTGCCAGCAGCGCTGACAGGGCCCTGAACACTGAAGCTTTCTTT.

This sequence joins TRBV5-6 and TRBJ2-7, with 8 bases fitting TRBD2. J lost 5 bases, V lost 4 bases, and 11 bases had no gene match. Germline CDR1 and CDR2: SGHDT and YYEEEE. The CDR3 is 15 residues long. CDR3 region: CASSGAGSGSHEQYF. As DNA, the CDR3 is TGTGCCAGCAGCGGGGCGGGCAGCGGGAGCCACGAGCAGTACTTC.

The rearrangement links TRBV28 to TRBJ1-5, with D uncertain. V was shortened by 1 base and J by 1 base, with 5 bases between the two germline ends. This CDR3 is built from 14 residues. Germline lookup yields CDR1 MDHEN and CDR2 SYDVKM. The CDR3 DNA follows: TGTGCCAGCAGTTTATACGGGAGCAATCAGCCCCAGCATTTT. Encoded protein: CASSLYGSNQPQHF.

The CDR3 DNA sequence: TGTGCCAGCAGTTCACAGGGGGCCCTCAACGAGCAGTACTTC. Its protein is CASSSQGALNEQYF. The chain has TRBV27 and TRBJ2-5, with 9 bases fitting TRBD1. The assigned J gene may be wrong: the sequence end matches TRBJ2-7 better. The germline gives CDR1 MNHEY, CDR2 SMNVEV (reference sequence). This CDR3 is 14 amino acids long.

The rearrangement uses TRBV6-4 and TRBJ2-7, with 8 bases fitting TRBD1. Trimming cost V 4 bases and J 4 bases; bases outside gene matches: 9. This CDR3 is 15 amino acids long. Germline V gene sequence: CDR1 MRHNA, CDR2 SNTAGT. The CDR3 here is CASSVATGASYEQYF. CDR3 coding DNA: TGTGCCAGCAGTGTTGCGACAGGGGCGTCGTACGAGCAGTACTTC.

The chain joins TRBV6-5 to TRBJ2-2; the D call may be TRBD1 or TRBD2 (5 bases each). Trimming removed 4 bases from V and 5 bases from J, with 14 bases in between. The germline V gene encodes CDR1 MNHEY and CDR2 SVGAGI. The CDR3 has 15 residues. In DNA, the CDR3 is TGTGCCAGCAGTTGGCAGGACGAGGGGACCGGGGAGCTGTTTTTT. This gives the protein CASSWQDEGTGELFF.

CDR3 nucleotides: TGTGCCAGTAGTGTACTAGCGGGATATCCAGATACGCAGTATTTT. As protein: CASSVLAGYPDTQYF. This chain uses TRBV19 with TRBJ2-3; TRBD2 matches 10 bases. This CDR3 contains 15 residues. Germline trimming cut 5 bases from V and 4 bases from J; bases unmatched to any gene: 6. CDR1 is LNHDA and CDR2 is SQIVND in the germline V gene (reference sequence).